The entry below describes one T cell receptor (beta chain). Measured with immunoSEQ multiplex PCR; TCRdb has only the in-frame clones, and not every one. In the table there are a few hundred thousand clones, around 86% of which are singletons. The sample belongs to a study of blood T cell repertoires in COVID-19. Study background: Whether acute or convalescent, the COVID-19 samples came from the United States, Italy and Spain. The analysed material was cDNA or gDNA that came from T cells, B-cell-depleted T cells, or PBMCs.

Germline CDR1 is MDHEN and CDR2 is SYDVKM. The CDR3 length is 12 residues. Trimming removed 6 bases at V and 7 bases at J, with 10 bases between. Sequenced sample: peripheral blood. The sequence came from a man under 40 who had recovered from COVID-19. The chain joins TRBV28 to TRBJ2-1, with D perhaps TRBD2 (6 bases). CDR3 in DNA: TGTGCCAGCAGCTTCCGGGGGAATGAGCAGTTCTTC. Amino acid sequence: CASSFRGNEQFF.